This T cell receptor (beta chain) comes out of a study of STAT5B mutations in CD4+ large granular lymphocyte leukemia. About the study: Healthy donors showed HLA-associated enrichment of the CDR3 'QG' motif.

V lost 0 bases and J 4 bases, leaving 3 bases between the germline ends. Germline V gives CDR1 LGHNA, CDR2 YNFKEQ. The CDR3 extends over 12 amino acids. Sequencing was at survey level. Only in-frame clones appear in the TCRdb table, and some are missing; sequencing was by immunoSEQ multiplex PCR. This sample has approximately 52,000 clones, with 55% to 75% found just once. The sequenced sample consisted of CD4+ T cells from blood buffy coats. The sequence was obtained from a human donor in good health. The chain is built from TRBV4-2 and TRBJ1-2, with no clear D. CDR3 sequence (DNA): TGTGCCAGCAGCCAAGACAGCTATGGCTACACCTTC. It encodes CASSQDSYGYTF.